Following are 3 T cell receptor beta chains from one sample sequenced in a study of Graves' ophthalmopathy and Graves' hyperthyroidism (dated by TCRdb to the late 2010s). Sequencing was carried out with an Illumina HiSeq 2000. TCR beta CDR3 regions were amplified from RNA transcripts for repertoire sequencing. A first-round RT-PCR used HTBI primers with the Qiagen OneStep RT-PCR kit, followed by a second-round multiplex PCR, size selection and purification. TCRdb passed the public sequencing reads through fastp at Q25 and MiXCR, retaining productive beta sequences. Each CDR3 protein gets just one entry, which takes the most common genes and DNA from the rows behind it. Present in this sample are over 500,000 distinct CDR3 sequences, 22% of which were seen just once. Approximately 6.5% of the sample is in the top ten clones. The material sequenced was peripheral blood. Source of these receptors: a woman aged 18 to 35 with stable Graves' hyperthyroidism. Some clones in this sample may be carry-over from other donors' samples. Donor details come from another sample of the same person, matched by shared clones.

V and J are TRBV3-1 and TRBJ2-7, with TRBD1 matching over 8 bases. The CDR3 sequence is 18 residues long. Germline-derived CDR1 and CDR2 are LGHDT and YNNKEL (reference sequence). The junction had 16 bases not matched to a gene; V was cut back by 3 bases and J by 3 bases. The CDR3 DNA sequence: TGTGCCAGCAGCCACTGGGACAGGTCTCTATTCCCAATCTACGAGCAGTACTTC. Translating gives CASSHWDRSLFPIYEQYF.

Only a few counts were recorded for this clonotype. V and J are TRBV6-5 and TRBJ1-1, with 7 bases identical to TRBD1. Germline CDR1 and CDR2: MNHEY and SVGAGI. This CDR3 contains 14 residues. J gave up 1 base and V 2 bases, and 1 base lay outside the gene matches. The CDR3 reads CASSYGTENTEAFF. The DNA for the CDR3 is TGTGCCAGCAGTTACGGGACAGAGAACACTGAAGCTTTCTTT.

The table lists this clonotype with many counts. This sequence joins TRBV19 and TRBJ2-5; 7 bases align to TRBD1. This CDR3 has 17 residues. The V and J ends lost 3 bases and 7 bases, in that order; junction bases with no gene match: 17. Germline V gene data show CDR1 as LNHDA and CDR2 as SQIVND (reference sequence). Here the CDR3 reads CASSIDSATGTWGTQYF. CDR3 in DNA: TGTGCCAGTAGTATCGACTCTGCGACAGGGACGTGGGGGACCCAGTACTTC.